This TCR beta chain was sequenced during a study of cytomegalovirus exposure and HLA in healthy donors. Broader study findings: 87-base-pair reads could not separate some V segments, including TRBV6-2 and TRBV6-3. As confirmed in vitro, three CMV-associated chains were specific for CMV antigens.

Use of 60 Vbeta and 13 Jbeta primers characterized the PCR. Sequencing was performed with immunoSEQ multiplex PCR; in TCRdb, only in-frame clones are kept and a portion is missing. The repertoire holds some 60,000 clones, with just under 75% as singletons. Concerning this clone: As yet, its antigen is unknown.

All donors participated as healthy donors of bone marrow. Despite likely unrecorded immune exposures, the donors were nominally healthy at the time of sampling. Germline V gene sequence: CDR1 MDHEN, CDR2 SYDVKM. CDR3 size: 16 residues. The junction had 14 bases not matched to a gene; V was cut back by 7 bases and J by 4 bases. Sequenced: PBMCs. The chain links TRBV28 to TRBJ1-1; 8 nucleotides align to TRBD1. The receptor's source is a woman in her 30s in good health and CMV-seronegative. The CDR3 DNA is TGTGCCAGCACCACCAGCGGACAGGGATGGGCCACTGAAGCTTTCTTT. Protein product: CASTTSGQGWATEAFF.